This entry features one T cell receptor beta chain sequence. CDR1 is LGHNA, CDR2 YNFKEQ, per germline. Trimming took off 2 bases at V and 6 bases at J, with 20 bases between the two ends. This CDR3 has 17 amino acids. The sample belongs to a study of blood T cell repertoires in COVID-19. The overall study: The study drew acute and convalescent COVID-19 samples from the United States, Italy and Spain.

Original data processing: Estimated nucleated cell counts came from reference gene primer amplification. The data were produced by immunoSEQ multiplex PCR, yet TCRdb's version contains in-frame clones alone and is incomplete. That table furnishes V, J and clone size, whereas the DNA furnished D and trimming. The table includes under 300,000 clones, under 95% detected once. The clonotype comes from a woman aged 40 to 50 with acute COVID-19. This chain links TRBV4-2 with TRBJ2-1, with D perhaps matching TRBD2 (7 bases). The sequencing input was PBMCs or T cells enriched from blood (not recorded which). CDR3 DNA sequence: TGTGCCAGCAGCCAATCTTCGGGGGGCGGTCGGTTCAATGAGCAGTTCTTC. Protein sequence: CASSQSSGGGRFNEQFF.